Listed below are T cell receptor beta chains from one sample, sequenced in a study of CD8 T cells in Susac syndrome. TCRdb reanalysed the immunoSEQ multiplex PCR reads using MiXCR and keeps one entry per CDR3 protein. The repertoire holds tens of thousands of distinct CDR3 sequences, approximately 94% seen once, with more than 0.5% in the top ten. Sequenced material: CD4+ T cells from PBMCs. The source is a human donor with Susac syndrome. CDR3s include the opening cysteine and the closing phenylalanine or tryptophan.

v_gene,len,CDR3aa
TRBV10-3,14,CAISAGSSAYEQYF
TRBV7-2,16,CASSLIAQSFSYEQYF
TRBV12-3/TRBV12-4,14,CASSSSGGSNEQFF
TRBV20-1,13,CSAPGNTGNTIYF
TRBV20-1,15,CSAHDRTTSTDTQYF
TRBV5-1,13,CASKLAKTGELFF
TRBV28,15,CASSFYRGRGDEQFF
TRBV7-9,14,CASSLVGSGNTIYF
TRBV6-5,16,CASSYSGGTGTYEQYF
TRBV15,15,CATSRVPGFSYEQYF
TRBV19,13,CASSIPGTYEQYF
TRBV5-6,13,CASTSTSISPLHF
TRBV4-1,15,CASSQNRGGRDTQYF
TRBV18,15,CASSPVKVQGYEQYF
TRBV7-2,16,CASSLGIGGSNSPLHF
TRBV6-6,15,CASRSSGAGNQPQHF
TRBV20-1,11,CSARGRYEQYF
TRBV7-2,16,CASSPWTGTRNTEAFF
TRBV7-9,14,CAGSTGRANYGYTF
TRBV28,15,CASREQGSGANVLTF
TRBV5-1,15,CASTTGLAVQETQYF
TRBV5-1,16,CASSLGTGQSIETQYF
TRBV5-4,17,CASSLSLGTNMNTEAFF
TRBV18,15,CASLSGTGYRSPLHF
TRBV6-2/TRBV6-3,12,CASSNSAQGYTF
TRBV27,15,CATGQVVWGREKAFF
TRBV18,16,CASSPQAGGSTDTQYF
TRBV9,16,CASSPRLVAGPNEQFF
TRBV29-1,15,CSVRLAGGPTYEQYF
TRBV3-1,14,CASSPPGGRDTQYF
TRBV28,16,CASSSQGEGMNTEAFF
TRBV7-2,13,CASSRDSLYEQYF
TRBV19,13,CASSSGRDNEQFF
TRBV6-7,17,CASNLTAGRPFTDTQYF
TRBV30,13,CAWIRDRPYEQYF
TRBV7-8,17,CASSFRQGVVGTDTQYF
TRBV29-1,14,CSVVLAGAPQEQFF
TRBV6-5,13,CASSYARYDTQYF
TRBV11-2,12,CASSVDATEQFF
TRBV28,16,CASSPTSGSKGNEQFF
TRBV5-1,15,CASSLGAGVNSPLHF
TRBV5-4,16,CASSSQDREKMNEQFF
TRBV5-4,14,CASSLGPTNTEAFF
TRBV14,12,CASRRPGDTIYF
TRBV15,13,CATSRVGDSPLHF
TRBV2,15,CASSGNGANTGELFF
TRBV18,14,CASSPQGSYNEQFF
TRBV15,14,CATSTIRANTEAFF
TRBV7-2,15,CASTGYNLRGETQYF